This T cell receptor beta chain was sequenced in a study of T cell repertoires in cytomegalovirus infection. Study-level background: It was the public TCR beta signatures that indicated both CMV infection and matching HLA type.

The germline V gene encodes CDR1 MGHRA and CDR2 YSYEKL. The length of the CDR3 is 16 residues. J gave up 3 bases and V 0 bases, and 5 bases lay outside the gene matches. TCRdb used MiXCR to reprocess the reads, holding one entry per CDR3 protein. Of 500,000 to 600,000 distinct CDR3 sequences in the sample, about 15% are singletons; the top ten hold roughly a quarter. Study-wide findings and caveats: The study identified carriers of CMV plus the relevant HLA from cumulative public TCR beta family frequency. In two of eight donors, the top clonotype was HLA-C-restricted CMV-specific.

With regard to this clonotype: The antigen is unknown.

The sample was CD8+ T cells from PBMCs. The chain uses TRBV4-1 and TRBJ2-1; 7 bases map to TRBD2. The clonotype originates from a human donor in good health (CMV status not recorded). Some clones in this sample may be carry-over from other donors' samples. The CDR3 nucleotides read TGCGCCAGCAGCCAAGATACTAGCGCCCTCTACAATGAGCAGTTCTTC. Protein: CASSQDTSALYNEQFF.